This T cell receptor (beta chain) is drawn from a study of T cell changes during pregnancy in multiple sclerosis. The protocol was immunoSEQ multiplex PCR, while the TCRdb copy is restricted to in-frame clones and leaves out a portion. The repertoire includes around 40,000 clones, around 90% of them detected once, and 0.5% sits in the top ten. Germline V lookup: CDR1 SGHNT, CDR2 YYREEE (reference sequence). This CDR3 region has 15 residues. V was clipped by 3 bases and J by 7 bases, with 17 bases between them. The receptor was derived from a female donor in good health, enrolled as a control in a pregnancy study. The rearrangement links TRBV5-4 to TRBJ1-5; D possibly corresponds to TRBD1 (6 bases). Sequencing used CD4+ T cells from peripheral blood mononuclear cells, obtained in the second trimester of pregnancy. DNA of the CDR3: TGTGCCAGCAGCTGGGGGCCAGGGCCTGGGCAGCCCCAGCATTTT. Protein: CASSWGPGPGQPQHF.